The 18 T cell receptor beta chains given below trace back to one sample, sequenced in a study of blood T cell repertoires in COVID-19. Measured with immunoSEQ multiplex PCR; TCRdb has only the in-frame clones, and not every one. Seen here are about 120,000 clones, nearly 90% observed once, and the top ten hold 3.8%. Input material: peripheral blood. These receptors came from a woman aged 55-70 years with COVID-19, enrolled during active disease.

The genes are TRBV7-2 and TRBJ1-1, with D unresolved. Germline lookup yields CDR1 SGHTA and CDR2 FQGNSA. This CDR3 spans 15 amino acids. V was clipped by 5 bases and J by 0 bases, with 13 bases between them. This chain's CDR3 is CASSPRARVNTEAFF. The CDR3 DNA sequence: TGTGCCAGCAGCCCACGCGCGAGGGTGAACACTGAAGCTTTCTTT. The complete variable domain, with remaining parts taken from reference TRBV7-2 and TRBJ1-1, reads GAGVSQSPSNKVTEKGKDVELRCDPISGHTALYWYRQSLGQGLEFLIYFQGNSAPDKSGLPSDRFSAERTGGSVSTLTIQRTQQEDSAVYLCASSPRARVNTEAFFGQGTRLTVV.

The chain couples TRBV21-1 to TRBJ2-7; the table's D call, TRBD1, was not checked against the DNA. TRBV21-1 is given as a pseudogene. The CDR3 contains 14 residues. The CDR3 region is CASSKTGLPYEQYF. The DNA for the CDR3 is TGTGCCAGCAGCAAGACAGGTCTGCCTTACGAGCAGTACTTC.

The chain has TRBV5-1 and TRBJ2-5; the D gene is possibly TRBD2 (7 bases). V lost 7 bases and J 1 base, leaving 17 bases between the germline ends. Looked up from germline, CDR1 is SGHRS and CDR2 is YFSETQ. This CDR3 has 15 residues. The CDR3 region is CASDKGGASQETQYF. The CDR3 bases are TGCGCCAGCGACAAAGGGGGGGCGAGCCAAGAGACCCAGTACTTC.

The rearrangement joins TRBV25-1 to TRBJ1-2, with 7 bases aligning to TRBD1. CDR1 is MGHDK and CDR2 is SYGVNS in the germline V gene. The CDR3 consists of 16 residues. V lost 5 bases and J lost 6; bases outside the gene matches: 15. CDR3 nucleotides: TGTGCCAGCAGTCACGGACAGGTTTTTTTTACGGATGGCTACACCTTC. It translates to CASSHGQVFFTDGYTF.

As regards this clone: The identical CDR3 is also encoded by other nucleotide sequences in the sample. The genes are TRBV7-2 and TRBJ2-7; 9 positions match TRBD1. V trimming: 3 bases; J trimming: 5 bases; junction bases outside the gene matches: 5. In germline, CDR1 is SGHTA, CDR2 FQGNSA. This CDR3 region has 14 residues. In DNA form, the CDR3 reads TGTGCCAGCAGCTTCTCGGGACAGGGCCACGAGCAGTACTTC. Translated, it gives CASSFSGQGHEQYF.

The chain joins TRBV13 to TRBJ1-2; TRBD1 agrees at 9 bases. Trimming took 5 bases from V and 2 from J; bases not matched to a gene: 3. The CDR3 is 14 amino acids. CDR1 and CDR2 from the germline V gene are PRHDT and FYEKMQ (reference sequence). CDR3 in DNA: TGTGCCAGCAGCCTCGGACAGGGGAACTATGGCTACACCTTC. This sequence encodes CASSLGQGNYGYTF.

The CDR3 loop reads CASSTPWLSYNEQFF. As DNA, the CDR3 is TGTGCCAGTAGTACCCCTTGGCTGTCCTACAATGAGCAGTTCTTC. The rearrangement joins TRBV19 to TRBJ2-1; no reliable D call. From germline, CDR1 is LNHDA and CDR2 SQIVND (reference sequence). The CDR3 has 15 amino acids. The ends were cut back, 4 bases at V and 1 base at J, with 11 bases in the middle.

This sequence joins TRBV3-1 (or the pseudogene TRBV3-2) and TRBJ2-5; D call uncertain. This CDR3 contains 12 residues. Germline lookup yields CDR1 LGHDT and CDR2 YNNKEL (reference sequence). V was pared by 0 bases and J by 4 bases, with 3 bases between. The DNA of the CDR3 is TGTGCCAGCAGCCAAGATATAGAGACCCAGTACTTC. This encodes CASSQDIETQYF.

The J gene is TRBJ1-1, the V gene TRBV7-2; D is ambiguous. Germline CDR1 SGHTA, CDR2 FQGNSA. The ends were cut back, 3 bases at V and 1 base at J, with 12 bases in the middle. The CDR3 has 15 amino acids. This CDR3 is CASSFLYRENTEAFF. The CDR3 DNA reads TGTGCCAGCAGCTTCCTTTACAGAGAGAACACTGAAGCTTTCTTT.

This clone was seen just once. The chain is built from TRBV30 and TRBJ2-2; perhaps TRBD2 as D (5 bases). The CDR3 runs to 15 residues. Between the trimmed V and J ends, which lost 0 bases and 0 bases, there was a span of 8 bases. Germline loops: CDR1 GTSNPN, CDR2 SVGIG (reference sequence). CDR3 coding DNA: TGTGCCTGGAGTGTGTTAGCGACGAACACCGGGGAGCTGTTTTTT. It translates to CAWSVLATNTGELFF.

The CDR3: CASSPQVGGPYEQYF. The CDR3 nucleotides read TGTGCCAGTAGTCCACAGGTGGGGGGGCCCTACGAGCAGTACTTC. The chain is built from TRBV19 and TRBJ2-7, with a weak D call TRBD2 (7 bases). Trimming removed 5 bases from V and 2 bases from J, with 16 bases in between. The CDR3 contains 15 residues. The germline gives CDR1 LNHDA, CDR2 SQIVND (reference sequence).

V and J are TRBV27 and TRBJ1-1; D ambiguous. Trimming pared 3 bases from V and 1 base from J, leaving 9 bases between. Germline V CDR1 and CDR2: MNHEY, SMNVEV (reference sequence). This CDR3 is built from 14 residues. DNA for the CDR3: TGTGCCAGCAGTTTCCGGCAGGAGAACACTGAAGCTTTCTTT. Translating it yields CASSFRQENTEAFF.

The rearrangement joins TRBV6-5 to TRBJ2-1; 7 positions match TRBD2. V shed 2 bases, J shed 12 bases, and the junction held 7 bases outside the gene matches. The germline V gene encodes CDR1 MNHEY and CDR2 SVGAGI. This CDR3 spans 13 amino acids. Written as DNA, the CDR3 is TGTGCCAGCAGTTACGGGGGGGAGATAGGGCAGTTCTTC. Encoded protein: CASSYGGEIGQFF.

The V and J genes are TRBV19 and TRBJ2-3, with 9 nucleotides matching TRBD1. Germline CDR1 and CDR2: LNHDA and SQIVND (reference sequence). The CDR3 loop spans 15 amino acids. V trimming: 3 bases; J trimming: 0 bases; junction bases outside the gene matches: 1. The CDR3 sequence: CASSIGQGSTDTQYF. CDR3 DNA sequence: TGTGCCAGTAGTATCGGACAGGGGAGCACAGATACGCAGTATTTT.

This clone has a single count. The chain links TRBV5-1 to TRBJ1-1, with TRBD1 matching 8 bases. Germline V gene lookup returns CDR1 SGHRS and CDR2 YFSETQ. V shed 4 bases and J 2 bases; nucleotides not matched to a gene: 7. This CDR3 has 15 residues. This CDR3 reads CASSGRTGTNTEAFF. CDR3 in DNA: TGCGCCAGCAGCGGACGGACAGGGACAAACACTGAAGCTTTCTTT.

The chain employs TRBV4-1 and TRBJ2-3; 12 bases map to TRBD2. The germline gives CDR1 MGHRA, CDR2 YSYEKL. The CDR3 consists of 17 residues. After removal of 1 base from V and 6 bases from J, the junction contained 8 bases not matched to a gene. This chain's CDR3 is CASSQVPSGGARDTQYF. CDR3 nucleotides: TGCGCCAGCAGCCAAGTGCCTAGCGGGGGGGCACGGGATACGCAGTATTTT.

This clone has more than one count but fewer than ten. This rearrangement joins TRBV12-3 or TRBV12-4 to TRBJ2-5, with D maybe TRBD1 (6 bases). The CDR3 is 13 residues long. V was trimmed by 7 bases and J by 1 base, leaving 10 bases between them. CDR3 in DNA: TGTGCCAGCACCCGACAGGCCCAAGAGACCCAGTACTTC. Translated, it gives CASTRQAQETQYF.

The J gene is TRBJ2-7, the V gene TRBV6-5, with 9 bases that match TRBD1. The germline V gene has CDR1 MNHEY and CDR2 SVGAGI. CDR3 length: 15 amino acids. The trim removed 2 bases at V and 4 bases at J, leaving 6 bases unmatched. CDR3 nucleotides: TGTGCCAGCAGTTACCCAGGGACAGGGAAGTACGAGCAGTACTTC. Its translation: CASSYPGTGKYEQYF.